The 10 T cell receptor beta chains below all came from one sample that was sequenced in a study of shared clonotypes between healthy human individuals. Profiled with immunoSEQ multiplex PCR; TCRdb holds only in-frame clones, not every one. In the table there are roughly 500,000 clones, almost 80% of which are singletons. The sample was PBMCs. These TCRs come from a woman aged 40-49 years in good health. Some clones in this sample may be carry-over from other donors' samples.

The chain links TRBV28 to TRBJ2-2; D is perhaps TRBD1 or TRBD2 (6 bases each). This CDR3 region has 18 residues. Trimming cost V 1 base and J 5 bases, with 20 bases left between them. Germline values: CDR1 MDHEN, CDR2 SYDVKM. The CDR3 DNA follows: TGTGCCAGCAGTTTATCTGGGGGGCAGGGTCTGAGGACCGGGGAGCTGTTTTTT. Translated, it gives CASSLSGGQGLRTGELFF.

V gene TRBV15 combines with J gene TRBJ1-2; TRBD1 matches at 7 bases. The CDR3 totals 14 residues. V dropped 6 bases and J dropped 4; count of bases not matched to a gene: 8. Germline values: CDR1 LNHNV, CDR2 YYDKDF (reference sequence). CDR3 residues: CATSPHRGGYGYTF. CDR3 nucleotide sequence: TGTGCCACCAGTCCCCACAGGGGAGGCTATGGCTACACCTTC. Filled out from reference TRBV15 and TRBJ1-2, the complete variable domain reads DAMVIQNPRYQVTQFGKPVTLSCSQTLNHNVMYWYQQKSSQAPKLLFHYYDKDFNNEADTPDNFQSRRPNTSFCFLDIRSPGLGDTAMYLCATSPHRGGYGYTFGSGTRLTVV.

The chain carries TRBV11-2 and TRBJ2-5; no definite D call. The germline CDR1 and CDR2 sequences are SGHAT and FQNNGV. V was pared by 5 bases and J by 1 base, with 8 bases between. This CDR3 comprises 13 residues. The CDR3 loop reads CASSLIRQETQYF. CDR3 nucleotide sequence: TGTGCCAGCAGCCTCATTCGCCAAGAGACCCAGTACTTC.

The V gene is TRBV28, the J gene TRBJ1-1, with D unresolved. The germline gives CDR1 MDHEN, CDR2 SYDVKM. Trimming took off 5 bases at V and 0 bases at J, with 10 bases between the two ends. The CDR3 has 14 residues. CDR3 sequence (DNA): TGTGCCAGCAGTCCGGGAGGCTTGAACACTGAAGCTTTCTTT. It is translated as CASSPGGLNTEAFF.

This rearrangement joins TRBV7-3 to TRBJ2-2, with D perhaps matching TRBD2 (5 bases). Germline V gives CDR1 SGHTA, CDR2 FQGTGA. Between the trimmed V and J ends, which lost 3 bases and 7 bases, there was a span of 12 bases. The CDR3 is 14 residues long. DNA of the CDR3: TGTGCCAGCAGCTTTTCGGGGTACGGCGGGGAGCTGTTTTTT. This sequence encodes CASSFSGYGGELFF.

This clone was seen ten or more times. V and J are TRBV15 and TRBJ2-1; D perhaps matches TRBD1 (6 bases). CDR1 is LNHNV and CDR2 is YYDKDF in the germline V gene (reference sequence). V was pared by 1 base and J by 2 bases, with 9 bases between. The CDR3 spans 15 residues. The CDR3 is CATSRGGTTYNEQFF. In DNA, the CDR3 is TGTGCCACCAGCAGAGGTGGGACAACCTACAATGAGCAGTTCTTC.

V gene TRBV27 combines with J gene TRBJ2-1; the match to TRBD2 covers 14 bases. Looked up from germline, CDR1 is MNHEY and CDR2 is SMNVEV (reference sequence). Trimming cost V 4 bases and J 4 bases; bases outside gene matches: 15. The CDR3 consists of 20 residues. The CDR3 coding sequence is TGTGCCAGCAGTTACGAAGTCCCGGGACTAGCGGGAGTTGGGTACAATGAGCAGTTCTTC. This gives the protein CASSYEVPGLAGVGYNEQFF.

The chain couples TRBV2 to TRBJ2-2; the D gene is possibly TRBD2 (6 bases). The germline gives CDR1 SNHLY, CDR2 FYNNEI. This CDR3 comprises 15 residues. V shed 5 bases and J shed 4 bases, with 14 bases lying between them. The CDR3 bases are TGTGCCAGCAGTTTCTCCGGGACTCCCACCGGGGAGCTGTTTTTT. The encoded protein is CASSFSGTPTGELFF.

The gene calls are TRBV7-9 and TRBJ1-4; no firm D call. Germline loops: CDR1 SEHNR, CDR2 FQNEAQ (reference sequence). This CDR3 contains 15 residues. V was pared by 6 bases and J by 3 bases, with 14 bases between. The CDR3 DNA reads as TGTGCCAGCAGTCAATCAAAGGGTTCTAATGAAAAACTGTTTTTT. Encoded protein: CASSQSKGSNEKLFF. The full variable domain, rest sourced from reference TRBV7-9 and TRBJ1-4, is DTGVSQNPRHKITKRGQNVTFRCDPISEHNRLYWYRQTLGQGPEFLTYFQNEAQLEKSRLLSDRFSAERPKGSFSTLEIQRTEQGDSAMYLCASSQSKGSNEKLFFGSGTQLSVL.

The chain carries TRBV6-5 and TRBJ1-3; D unclear. V was pared by 0 bases and J by 6 bases, with 15 bases between. The CDR3 length is 16 residues. Germline V gene sequence: CDR1 MNHEY, CDR2 SVGAGI. The CDR3 nucleotides are TGTGCCAGCAGTTACTCGATAACCGGATTTCTAAACACCATATATTTT. Translation gives CASSYSITGFLNTIYF.